Each of the 5 T cell receptor beta chains below was sequenced from the same sample in a study of blood T cells in healthy people across ages. It was with a sample-barcoded 5' primer and a J-beta primer mix that a second PCR of roughly 7 to 12 cycles was run. TCRdb itself ran the 5' RACE reads through MiXCR, one entry per CDR3 protein. The sample carries 800,000 to 950,000 distinct CDR3 sequences, 25% to 35% recorded once. These data are also associated with another study on T cells of mothers and their children.

Sequencing was done on a sample of blood. These receptors were collected from a middle-aged woman in good health.

The chain recombines TRBV2 with TRBJ2-2, with D possibly called TRBD1 or TRBD2 (6 bases each). The CDR3 has 13 amino acids. V was pared by 11 bases and J by 8 bases, with 18 bases between. Looked up from germline, CDR1 is SNHLY and CDR2 is FYNNEI. The CDR3 DNA reads TGTGCCCGCACTGGGACGGGGGCAGGGGAGCTGTTTTTT. Protein sequence: CARTGTGAGELFF. Variable domain in full (rest from reference TRBV2 and TRBJ2-2): EPEVTQTPSHQVTQMGQEVILRCVPISNHLYFYWYRQILGQKVEFLVSFYNNEISEKSEIFDDQFSVERPDGSNFTLKIRSTKLEDSAMYFCARTGTGAGELFFGEGSRLTVL.

This clonotype has a count of ten or more. The genes are TRBV29-1 and TRBJ1-2; D ambiguous. Germline V gene data show CDR1 as SQVTM and CDR2 as ANQGSEA. CDR3 size: 11 residues. V lost 2 bases, J lost 3 bases, and 4 bases lay in between. DNA of the CDR3: TGCAGCGTTGAATACGACTATGGCTACACCTTC. Encoded protein: CSVEYDYGYTF. The full variable domain, with the rest looked up from reference TRBV29-1 and TRBJ1-2, is SAVISQKPSRDICQRGTSLTIQCQVDSQVTMMFWYRQQPGQSLTLIATANQGSEATYESGFVIDKFPISRPNLTFSTLTVSNMSPEDSSIYLCSVEYDYGYTFGSGTRLTVV.

The chain recombines TRBV5-1 with TRBJ2-6, with 7 bases fitting TRBD1. This CDR3 region has 16 residues. Germline V gene sequence: CDR1 SGHRS, CDR2 YFSETQ. V trimming: 4 bases; J trimming: 2 bases; junction bases outside the gene matches: 6. The CDR3 here is CASSVDRATGANVLTF. The CDR3 region has the DNA TGCGCCAGCAGCGTAGACAGGGCGACTGGGGCCAACGTCCTGACTTTC. The complete variable domain, with remaining parts taken from reference TRBV5-1 and TRBJ2-6, reads KAGVTQTPRYLIKTRGQQVTLSCSPISGHRSVSWYQQTPGQGLQFLFEYFSETQRNKGNFPGRFSGRQFSNSRSEMNVSTLELGDSALYLCASSVDRATGANVLTFGAGSRLTVL.

This clonotype was picked up many times. This chain links TRBV7-6 with TRBJ1-2, with D unresolved. The CDR3 is 15 amino acids. V dropped 3 bases and J dropped 0 bases, with 11 bases sitting between them. In germline, CDR1 is SGHVS, CDR2 FNYEAQ. CDR3 sequence: CASSLDGRANYGYTF. The CDR3, as DNA: TGTGCCAGCAGCTTGGACGGCCGAGCTAACTATGGCTACACCTTC.

This clonotype was found many times. The chain is built from TRBV25-1 and TRBJ1-6, with TRBD1 matching 8 bases. The J segment lost 7 bases and the V segment lost 3 bases, leaving 8 bases of the junction unmatched. Germline CDR1 reads MGHDK; CDR2 reads SYGVNS. CDR3 length: 16 amino acids. The CDR3 loop is CASSDRGRISNSPLHF. The CDR3 nucleotides are TGTGCCAGCAGTGACAGGGGGCGAATCTCGAATTCACCCCTCCACTTT.